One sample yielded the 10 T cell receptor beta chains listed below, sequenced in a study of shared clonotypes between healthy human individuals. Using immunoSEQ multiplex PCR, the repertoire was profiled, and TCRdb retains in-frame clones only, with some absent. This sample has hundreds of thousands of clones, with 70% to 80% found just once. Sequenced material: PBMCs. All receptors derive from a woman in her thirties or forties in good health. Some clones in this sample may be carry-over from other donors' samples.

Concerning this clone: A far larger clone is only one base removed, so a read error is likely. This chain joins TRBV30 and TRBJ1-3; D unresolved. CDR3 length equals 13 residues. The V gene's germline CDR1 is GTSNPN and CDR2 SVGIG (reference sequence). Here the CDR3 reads CAWHIFSGDTIYF. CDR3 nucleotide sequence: TGTGCCTGGCACATATTCTCTGGAGACACCATATATTTT.

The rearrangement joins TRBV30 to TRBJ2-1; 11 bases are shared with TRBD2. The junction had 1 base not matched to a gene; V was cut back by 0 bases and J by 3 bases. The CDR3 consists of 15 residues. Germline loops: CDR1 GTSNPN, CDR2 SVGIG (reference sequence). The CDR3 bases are TGTGCCTGGAGTGTACTAGCGGGGGACTACAATGAGCAGTTCTTC. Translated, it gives CAWSVLAGDYNEQFF.

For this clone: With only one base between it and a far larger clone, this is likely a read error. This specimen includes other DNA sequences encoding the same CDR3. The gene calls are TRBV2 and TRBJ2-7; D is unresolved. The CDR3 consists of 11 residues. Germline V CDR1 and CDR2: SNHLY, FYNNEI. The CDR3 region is CASSNSYEQYF. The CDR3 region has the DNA TGCGCCAGCAGCAACTCCTACGAGCAGTACTTC.

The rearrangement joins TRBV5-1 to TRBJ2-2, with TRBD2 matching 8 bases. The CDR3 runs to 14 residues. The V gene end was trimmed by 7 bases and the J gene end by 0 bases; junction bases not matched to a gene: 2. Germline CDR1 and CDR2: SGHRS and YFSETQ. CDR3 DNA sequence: TGCGCCAGCGCTAGCGGGTCGAACACCGGGGAGCTGTTTTTT. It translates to CASASGSNTGELFF. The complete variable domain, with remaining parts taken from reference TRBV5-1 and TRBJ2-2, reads KAGVTQTPRYLIKTRGQQVTLSCSPISGHRSVSWYQQTPGQGLQFLFEYFSETQRNKGNFPGRFSGRQFSNSRSEMNVSTLELGDSALYLCASASGSNTGELFFGEGSRLTVL.

The CDR3 loop is CASSGTGDLRNEQFF. CDR3 nucleotide sequence: TGTGCCAGCAGCGGCACAGGGGATCTGCGCAATGAGCAGTTCTTC. The gene calls are TRBV7-2 and TRBJ2-1, with TRBD1 matching 7 bases. Germline V gene sequence: CDR1 SGHTA, CDR2 FQGNSA. The CDR3 length is 15 residues. V trimming: 5 bases; J trimming: 6 bases; junction bases outside the gene matches: 10.

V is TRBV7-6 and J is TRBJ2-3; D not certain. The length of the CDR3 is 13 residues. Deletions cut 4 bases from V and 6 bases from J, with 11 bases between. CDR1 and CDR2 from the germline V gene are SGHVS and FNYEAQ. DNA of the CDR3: TGTGCCAGCAGCTCTCGGCCTCGGGATACGCAGTATTTT. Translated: CASSSRPRDTQYF.

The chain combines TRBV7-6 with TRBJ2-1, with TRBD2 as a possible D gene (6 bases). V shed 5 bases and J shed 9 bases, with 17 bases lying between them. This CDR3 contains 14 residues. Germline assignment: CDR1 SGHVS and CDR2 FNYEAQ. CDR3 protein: CASSPTVGGREQFF. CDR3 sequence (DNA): TGTGCCAGCAGCCCCACCGTGGGAGGTCGTGAGCAGTTCTTC.

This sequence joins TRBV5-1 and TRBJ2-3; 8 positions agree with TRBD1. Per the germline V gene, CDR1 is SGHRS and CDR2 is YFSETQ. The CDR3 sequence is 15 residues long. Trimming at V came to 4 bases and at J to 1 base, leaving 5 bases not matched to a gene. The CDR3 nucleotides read TGCGCCAGCAGCCCCTTGACAGGGGGCACAGATACGCAGTATTTT. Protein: CASSPLTGGTDTQYF.

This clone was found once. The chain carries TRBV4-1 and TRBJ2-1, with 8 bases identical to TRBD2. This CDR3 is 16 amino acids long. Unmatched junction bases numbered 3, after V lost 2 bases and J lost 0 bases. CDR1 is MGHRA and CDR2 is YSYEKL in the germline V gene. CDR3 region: CASSQPSGPSYNEQFF. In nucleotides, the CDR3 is TGCGCCAGCAGCCAACCTAGCGGGCCCTCCTACAATGAGCAGTTCTTC.

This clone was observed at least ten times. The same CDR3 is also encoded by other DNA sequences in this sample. DNA of the CDR3: TGTGCCAGCAGCTTAGGGGGGACAGTGAACACTGAAGCTTTCTTT. This codes for CASSLGGTVNTEAFF. The rearrangement joins TRBV7-2 to TRBJ1-1, with 7 bases matching TRBD1. This CDR3 contains 15 residues. V shed 1 base, J shed 0 bases, and the junction held 2 bases outside the gene matches. Germline assignment: CDR1 SGHTA and CDR2 FQGNSA.